Shown below are 22 T cell receptor beta chains from a single sample sequenced in a study of T cells in tuberculosis. Time point given: new active TB diagnosis, blood taken before or within 7 days of starting treatment. Sequencing used immunoSEQ multiplex PCR; TCRdb keeps in-frame clones, though not all of them. The data show around 30,000 clones, approximately 93% seen once. The sequences come from PBMCs, collected at tuberculosis diagnosis. These TCRs come from an adult with tuberculosis.

In DNA, the CDR3 is TGCAGCGTTGAAGGACTAGCTGGCAATGAGCAGTTCTTC. As protein: CSVEGLAGNEQFF. The rearrangement joins TRBV29-1 to TRBJ2-1, with TRBD2 matching 7 bases. The CDR3 is 13 amino acids. V was pared by 1 base and J by 6 bases, with 3 bases of the junction left unmatched. Germline V lookup: CDR1 SQVTM, CDR2 ANQGSEA.

This chain joins TRBV18 and TRBJ1-1, with TRBD1 as a possible D gene (5 bases). Germline V lookup: CDR1 KGHSH, CDR2 LQKENI. The V end lost 6 bases, the J end lost 3 bases, and 11 bases lay between the germline ends. There are 13 residues in the CDR3. The CDR3 reads CASSQGLDTEAFF. DNA of the CDR3: TGTGCCAGCTCCCAGGGTTTGGACACTGAAGCTTTCTTT.

This clone was observed once. In nucleotides, the CDR3 is TGTGCCATCAGACCCACCGGGACAGGGGTATTCGAGCAGTACTTC. It yields the protein CAIRPTGTGVFEQYF. This rearrangement joins TRBV10-3 to TRBJ2-7, with 10 bases lining up with TRBD1. CDR3 size: 15 residues. The ends lost 6 bases at V and 6 bases at J; junction bases unmatched: 11. Germline CDR1 is ENHRY and CDR2 is SYGVKD.

The V and J genes are TRBV19 and TRBJ2-7; possible D gene TRBD2, 5 bases. CDR3 length: 13 residues. The germline CDR1 and CDR2 sequences are LNHDA and SQIVND (reference sequence). The V end was cut by 1 base, the J end by 3 bases, with 7 bases between. The CDR3 loop is CASSIGGIYEQYF. CDR3 DNA: TGTGCCAGTAGTATAGGAGGGATCTACGAGCAGTACTTC.

This clone came up once. The chain links TRBV11-2 to TRBJ2-3; 10 bases fit TRBD2. The CDR3 extends over 16 amino acids. V was pared by 5 bases and J by 1 base, with 6 bases of the junction left unmatched. Germline loops: CDR1 SGHAT, CDR2 FQNNGV. CDR3 loop: CASSAPAGGGTDTQYF. DNA of the CDR3: TGTGCCAGCAGCGCGCCAGCGGGAGGGGGCACAGATACGCAGTATTTT.

V usage is TRBV28 and J usage is TRBJ1-5; 7 bases line up with TRBD1. The J segment lost 4 bases and the V segment lost 7 bases, leaving 10 bases of the junction unmatched. CDR1 and CDR2 (germline): MDHEN, SYDVKM. This CDR3 comprises 15 residues. CDR3 coding DNA: TGTGCCAGCACGGGGAGAGGGGGCTTGAATCAGCCCCAGCATTTT. The encoded protein is CASTGRGGLNQPQHF.

The chain links TRBV4-1 to TRBJ1-2; perhaps TRBD1 as D (5 bases). V was trimmed by 4 bases and J by 0 bases, leaving 15 bases between them. The V gene's germline CDR1 is MGHRA and CDR2 YSYEKL. The CDR3 runs 16 residues. CDR3 DNA sequence: TGCGCCAGCAGCCCCTTGTGGGCAGGGTCTAACTATGGCTACACCTTC. As protein: CASSPLWAGSNYGYTF.

The J gene is TRBJ1-5, the V gene TRBV27; D perhaps matches TRBD1 (5 bases). The germline V gene encodes CDR1 MNHEY and CDR2 SMNVEV (reference sequence). This CDR3 region has 14 residues. Trimming left V 5 bases short and J 5 bases short, with 13 bases between. As DNA, the CDR3 is TGTGCCAGCAGTCCCATCGACAGCTATCAGCCCCAGCATTTT. Amino acid sequence: CASSPIDSYQPQHF.

The chain has TRBV30 and TRBJ2-7; 9 positions agree with TRBD1. After removal of 3 bases from V and 3 bases from J, the junction contained 3 bases not matched to a gene. Germline CDR1 is GTSNPN and CDR2 is SVGIG (reference sequence). CDR3 length: 13 amino acids. CDR3 protein: CAWSGDRDYEQYF. CDR3 nucleotide sequence: TGTGCCTGGAGCGGGGACAGGGACTACGAGCAGTACTTC. The variable domain in full, with the rest retrieved from reference TRBV30 and TRBJ2-7, is SQTIHQWPATLVQPVGSPLSLECTVEGTSNPNLYWYRQAAGRGLQLLFYSVGIGQISSEVPQNLSASRPQDRQFILSSKKLLLSDSGFYLCAWSGDRDYEQYFGPGTRLTVT.

The chain carries TRBV6-1 and TRBJ1-2; weak D call: TRBD1 (6 bases). This CDR3 has 15 residues. The germline V gene encodes CDR1 MNHNS and CDR2 SASEGT. Trimming left V 9 bases short and J 4 bases short, with 21 bases between. CDR3 coding DNA: TGTGCCAGTGGAGAGAATTCAGGGGTGAGCTATGGCTACACCTTC. This translates into CASGENSGVSYGYTF.

CDR3: CASSQGGQGRQPQHF. In DNA, the CDR3 is TGCGCCAGCAGCCAAGGTGGACAGGGCCGGCAGCCCCAGCATTTT. V gene TRBV4-1 combines with J gene TRBJ1-5; 8 positions match TRBD1. Unmatched junction bases numbered 6, after V lost 1 base and J lost 7 bases. Germline-derived CDR1 and CDR2 are MGHRA and YSYEKL. This CDR3 has 15 amino acids.

The chain combines TRBV9 with TRBJ2-7; 7 bases align to TRBD2. This CDR3 comprises 15 residues. The junction had 8 bases not matched to a gene; V was cut back by 3 bases and J by 2 bases. Germline V CDR1 and CDR2: SGDLS, YYNGEE. CDR3 DNA: TGTGCCAGCAGCGGAGGGAGGGACCGAACCTACGAGCAGTACTTC. Its translation is CASSGGRDRTYEQYF.

This rearrangement joins TRBV30 to TRBJ1-5, with 9 bases lining up with TRBD1. The CDR3 is made up of 14 amino acids. Per the germline V gene, CDR1 is GTSNPN and CDR2 is SVGIG (reference sequence). The J segment lost 4 bases and the V segment lost 5 bases, leaving 6 bases of the junction unmatched. The chain's CDR3 is CAWSDRGYNQPQHF. In nucleotides, the CDR3 is TGTGCCTGGTCGGACAGGGGATATAATCAGCCCCAGCATTTT. The whole variable domain, remainder taken from reference TRBV30 and TRBJ1-5, is SQTIHQWPATLVQPVGSPLSLECTVEGTSNPNLYWYRQAAGRGLQLLFYSVGIGQISSEVPQNLSASRPQDRQFILSSKKLLLSDSGFYLCAWSDRGYNQPQHFGDGTRLSIL.

The chain recombines TRBV5-1 with TRBJ2-2, with TRBD2 identical over 15 bases. Germline CDR1 reads SGHRS; CDR2 reads YFSETQ. The CDR3 extends over 20 amino acids. J lost 5 bases, V lost 3 bases, and 14 bases had no gene match. In nucleotides, the CDR3 is TGCGCCAGCAGCTCTGACCACTCCGGACTAGCGGGAGGGGGGACCGGGGAGCTGTTTTTT. It specifies CASSSDHSGLAGGGTGELFF.

This clone has only a few counts. This chain uses TRBV19 with TRBJ1-2; 8 nucleotides align to TRBD1. This CDR3 has 16 amino acids. The ends lost 10 bases at V and 0 bases at J; junction bases unmatched: 13. Germline assignment: CDR1 LNHDA and CDR2 SQIVND (reference sequence). The CDR3 nucleotides are TGTGCCACAAAATCGTGGACAGGGTCCACTAACTATGGCTACACCTTC. Translation: CATKSWTGSTNYGYTF.

The chain employs TRBV28 and TRBJ1-1; D is uncertain. Germline CDR1 and CDR2: MDHEN and SYDVKM. The ends were cut back, 7 bases at V and 2 bases at J, with 14 bases in the middle. The CDR3 is 14 amino acids. CDR3 sequence: CASILSHFNTEAFF. The CDR3 DNA follows: TGTGCCAGCATCCTAAGTCATTTTAACACTGAAGCTTTCTTT.

This chain uses TRBV5-1 with TRBJ2-7; 8 bases align to TRBD1. There are 15 residues in the CDR3. Germline V gives CDR1 SGHRS, CDR2 YFSETQ. V shed 4 bases, J shed 1 base, and the junction held 7 bases outside the gene matches. In DNA form, the CDR3 reads TGCGCCAGCAGCCGATACAGGGGGGCTTCCTACGAGCAGTACTTC. It encodes CASSRYRGASYEQYF.

The rearrangement joins TRBV14 to TRBJ2-5; TRBD2 agrees at 8 bases. V shed 2 bases, J shed 1 base, and the junction held 9 bases outside the gene matches. Germline V gene sequence: CDR1 SGHDN, CDR2 FVKESK. The CDR3 spans 17 residues. CDR3: CASSQRPTSVFQETQYF. The CDR3 nucleotides are TGTGCCAGCAGCCAACGCCCGACTAGCGTGTTCCAAGAGACCCAGTACTTC.

The genes are TRBV9 and TRBJ2-3; 7 bases align to TRBD2. The V segment lost 2 bases and the J segment 2 bases; nucleotides outside the gene matches: 8. The germline V gene encodes CDR1 SGDLS and CDR2 YYNGEE. This CDR3 region has 16 residues. The CDR3 spells CASSVEAGRPTDTQYF. The CDR3 DNA sequence: TGTGCCAGCAGCGTCGAAGCGGGACGACCCACAGATACGCAGTATTTT.

The chain combines TRBV2 with TRBJ1-2; 8 bases agree with TRBD1. Trimming cost V 2 bases and J 4 bases; bases outside gene matches: 6. The CDR3 runs 15 residues. Germline V gene lookup returns CDR1 SNHLY and CDR2 FYNNEI. CDR3 bases: TGTGCCAGCAGTGAACGTTCAGGGGGCTCCTATGGCTACACCTTC. Its translation is CASSERSGGSYGYTF.

The chain couples TRBV4-2 to TRBJ1-2, with TRBD1 identical over 9 bases. This CDR3 comprises 14 residues. The J segment lost 6 bases and the V segment lost 4 bases, leaving 6 bases of the junction unmatched. Germline CDR1 LGHNA, CDR2 YNFKEQ. In DNA form, the CDR3 reads TGTGCCAGCAGCCTCCGACAGGGGGAAAATGGCTACACCTTC. Translated, it gives CASSLRQGENGYTF.

The chain couples TRBV6-5 to TRBJ1-1; 10 bases match TRBD1. CDR1 is MNHEY, CDR2 SVGAGI, per germline. V lost 5 bases, J lost 3 bases, and 3 bases stayed unmatched. This CDR3 region has 14 residues. CDR3 region: CASSRGTGDTEAFF. The CDR3 bases are TGTGCCAGCAGTAGAGGGACAGGGGACACTGAAGCTTTCTTT.